Sequencing of this TCR beta chain was carried out in a study of OX40 agonist ivuxolimab in advanced cancers. Study-wide points: Relative to CD4+ cells, CD8+ T cells on average had more expanded clones.

Points on this clone: Its specificity is not known.

The CDR3 extends over 17 amino acids. The method was immunoSEQ multiplex PCR; TCRdb's version includes in-frame clones alone and lacks a portion of them. In the table there are roughly 50,000 clones, 80% to 90% of which are singletons. The TCR sequence derives from an adult with an advanced solid tumor such as melanoma, head and neck, liver or kidney cancer. The source was CD4+ or CD8+ T cells sorted from blood, collected in a trial of the OX40 agonist ivuxolimab. The V call is TRBV21-1, the J call TRBJ1-1; the table assigns TRBD1, which was not confirmed against the DNA. TRBV21-1 is recorded as a pseudogene. The CDR3 is CASSKVGGQWANTEAFF. CDR3 bases: TGTGCCAGCAGCAAAGTGGGGGGACAGTGGGCGAACACTGAAGCTTTCTTT.